The 24 T cell receptor beta chains reported below all come from one sample, sequenced in a study of blood T cell repertoires in COVID-19. Only in-frame clones appear in the TCRdb table, and some are missing; sequencing was by immunoSEQ multiplex PCR. Among fewer than 200,000 clones, roughly 91% were seen once, and the ten largest hold about 5%. Sequences were obtained from peripheral blood. Receptor source: a woman between 45 and 60 years old with acute or convalescent COVID-19.

The chain carries TRBV4-3 and TRBJ2-1, with 9 bases identical to TRBD2. This CDR3 has 16 amino acids. Unmatched junction bases numbered 10, after V lost 1 base and J lost 9 bases. Germline CDR1 LGHNA, CDR2 YSLEER. CDR3 sequence (DNA): TGCGCCAGCAGCCAAGTTGGTAGCGGGAGCTTTGGTGAGCAGTTCTTC. This gives the protein CASSQVGSGSFGEQFF.

The table lists this clone with a few counts. V gene TRBV2 combines with J gene TRBJ2-1; 7 bases match TRBD2. CDR1 and CDR2 from the germline V gene are SNHLY and FYNNEI. CDR3 length: 17 residues. Trimming removed 4 bases from V and 7 bases from J; junction bases left unmatched: 16. The CDR3 protein is CASSAGPLAALGNEQFF. For the CDR3, the DNA is TGTGCCAGCAGTGCCGGACCCCTAGCGGCACTGGGGAATGAGCAGTTCTTC.

This clone was picked up one time. The V gene is TRBV10-3, the J gene TRBJ1-1; no clear D. V was shortened by 0 bases and J by 0 bases, with 8 bases between the two germline ends. Germline CDR1 and CDR2: ENHRY and SYGVKD. There are 15 residues in the CDR3. The CDR3, as DNA: TGTGCCATCAGTGAGTCGGCAGTGGTGAACACTGAAGCTTTCTTT. It yields the protein CAISESAVVNTEAFF.

This chain joins TRBV6-4 and TRBJ1-4; D might be TRBD1 (6 bases). CDR1 MRHNA and CDR2 SNTAGT come from the germline V gene. CDR3 length: 15 residues. Trimming shortened V by 8 bases and J by 5 bases, and 18 bases separated the two germline ends. The CDR3 DNA is TGTGCCAGCCGAAGAACAGGGTCGATGAATGAAAAACTGTTTTTT. Amino acids: CASRRTGSMNEKLFF.

The chain joins TRBV10-2 to TRBJ1-1; D is unresolved. The V gene's germline CDR1 is WSHSY and CDR2 SAAADI. Trimming removed 4 bases at V and 3 bases at J, with 9 bases between. The length of the CDR3 is 13 residues. The CDR3 nucleotides read TGCGCCAGCAGTGCCGAGGATGACACTGAAGCTTTCTTT. Encoded protein: CASSAEDDTEAFF.

This clone was detected only a few times. The chain recombines TRBV19 with TRBJ2-2; 8 bases map to TRBD1. Germline lookup yields CDR1 LNHDA and CDR2 SQIVND (reference sequence). Trimming cost V 6 bases and J 5 bases; bases outside gene matches: 8. This CDR3 comprises 15 residues. The CDR3 bases are TGTGCCAGTAGCCCTGACAGGGGAAAGACCGGGGAGCTGTTTTTT. Its translation is CASSPDRGKTGELFF.

This sequence joins TRBV6-1 and TRBJ1-1, with D possibly matching TRBD1 (6 bases). CDR1 is MNHNS and CDR2 is SASEGT in the germline V gene. There are 13 residues in the CDR3. V lost 1 base and J 5 bases, leaving 8 bases between the germline ends. CDR3 nucleotide sequence: TGTGCCAGCAGTGAAGACAGGGTTACTGAAGCTTTCTTT. Protein sequence: CASSEDRVTEAFF.

There are many counts of this clone. The chain recombines TRBV7-9 with TRBJ1-5; D call uncertain. Trimming shortened V by 6 bases and J by 3 bases, and 12 bases separated the two germline ends. This CDR3 region has 14 residues. Germline values: CDR1 SEHNR, CDR2 FQNEAQ (reference sequence). The CDR3 DNA reads TGTGCCAGCAGTCTGACTGGGTTCAATCAGCCCCAGCATTTT. It codes for CASSLTGFNQPQHF.

The J gene is TRBJ1-5, the V gene TRBV7-2; 10 nucleotides match TRBD1. This CDR3 comprises 18 residues. Germline V gene sequence: CDR1 SGHTA, CDR2 FQGNSA. Trimming at V came to 4 bases and at J to 6 bases, leaving 15 bases not matched to a gene. This chain's CDR3 is CASSSPYPGQGKGQPQHF. CDR3 sequence (DNA): TGTGCCAGCAGCTCCCCGTATCCGGGACAGGGGAAAGGTCAGCCCCAGCATTTT.

The J gene is TRBJ1-2, the V gene TRBV19, with 8 bases fitting TRBD1. The V and J ends lost 1 base and 10 bases, in that order; junction bases with no gene match: 5. Germline V gene lookup returns CDR1 LNHDA and CDR2 SQIVND (reference sequence). The CDR3 is 13 amino acids. The CDR3 spells CASSIGRQGIYTF. CDR3 bases: TGTGCCAGTAGTATAGGCCGACAGGGGATCTACACCTTC.

The chain couples TRBV11-3 to TRBJ2-6; D not certain. CDR1 SGHNT and CDR2 YENEEA come from the germline V gene. CDR3 size: 14 residues. The V gene lost 5 bases and the J gene lost 0 bases, with 5 bases spanning the gap. CDR3 region: CASSPSSGANVLTF. The CDR3 DNA reads as TGTGCCAGCAGCCCGAGCTCTGGGGCCAACGTCCTGACTTTC.

The sample holds one count of this clone. CDR3 bases: TGCGCCAGCAGTGAGTCGGGGGGGCTCAACGAGCAGTACTTC. Translation: CASSESGGLNEQYF. The chain has TRBV10-2 and TRBJ2-7; the D gene is possibly TRBD2 (7 bases). Per germline, CDR1 WSHSY and CDR2 SAAADI. Trimming pared 0 bases from V and 5 bases from J, leaving 11 bases between. The CDR3 is 14 amino acids.

This clone occurred a few times. The chain couples TRBV19 to TRBJ1-5; D might be TRBD1 (5 bases). Germline CDR1 LNHDA, CDR2 SQIVND (reference sequence). This CDR3 region has 16 residues. Trimming stripped 5 bases from V and 3 bases from J, with 17 bases between. This CDR3 reads CASSAQGAGINQPQHF. DNA for the CDR3: TGTGCCAGTAGTGCTCAAGGGGCAGGGATCAATCAGCCCCAGCATTTT.

The chain carries TRBV27 and TRBJ1-2, with D perhaps TRBD1 (6 bases). Per germline, CDR1 MNHEY and CDR2 SMNVEV (reference sequence). V shed 6 bases and J shed 8 bases, with 13 bases lying between them. The CDR3 extends over 12 amino acids. As DNA, the CDR3 is TGTGCCAGCAGCGACAGGTTAAGGGGCTACACCTTC. Protein product: CASSDRLRGYTF.

The chain is built from TRBV24-1 and TRBJ2-1; TRBD2 is a possible D gene (6 bases). Germline V CDR1 and CDR2: KGHDR, SFDVKD. The CDR3 is 16 amino acids. V lost 0 bases to trimming and J lost 3 bases, with 11 bases between them. The CDR3 protein is CATSDLGGKGYNEQFF. The CDR3, as DNA: TGTGCCACCAGTGATTTGGGGGGGAAGGGCTACAATGAGCAGTTCTTC.

V gene TRBV3-1 (or the pseudogene TRBV3-2) combines with J gene TRBJ2-5; 8 bases align to TRBD1. The junction had 3 bases not matched to a gene; V was cut back by 4 bases and J by 5 bases. Germline CDR1 is LGHDT and CDR2 is YNNKEL (reference sequence). CDR3 length equals 13 residues. The CDR3 spells CASSPTGAETQYF. The CDR3 DNA is TGTGCCAGCAGCCCGACAGGGGCGGAGACCCAGTACTTC.

The chain employs TRBV7-2 and TRBJ2-1, with 7 bases aligning to TRBD2. The CDR3 is 16 amino acids. From germline, CDR1 is SGHTA and CDR2 FQGNSA. The trim removed 5 bases at V and 4 bases at J, leaving 11 bases unmatched. CDR3 loop: CASSTVAGGKYNEQFF. The CDR3 DNA sequence: TGTGCCAGCAGCACCGTAGCGGGTGGGAAATACAATGAGCAGTTCTTC.

The chain is built from TRBV6-1 and TRBJ1-2; tentatively, D is TRBD1 (5 bases). Per the germline V gene, CDR1 is MNHNS and CDR2 is SASEGT. This CDR3 spans 15 amino acids. The germline V and J ends were trimmed by 2 bases and 2 bases, with 12 bases remaining between them. The CDR3 sequence: CASSEWGEVNYGYTF. The CDR3 region has the DNA TGTGCCAGCAGTGAATGGGGCGAGGTAAACTATGGCTACACCTTC.

The chain recombines TRBV6-2 or TRBV6-3 with TRBJ1-5, with D unclear. V was trimmed by 5 bases and J by 3 bases, leaving 20 bases between them. Germline V gives CDR1 MNHEY, CDR2 SVGEGT. This CDR3 region has 17 residues. The CDR3: CASSPHHTLRFNQPQHF. The CDR3 DNA follows: TGTGCCAGCAGTCCACACCATACGCTCCGATTCAATCAGCCCCAGCATTTT.

V and J are TRBV19 and TRBJ1-3; 8 nucleotides align to TRBD1. With 7 bases clipped from V and 0 bases from J, the junction kept 8 bases outside the gene matches. The length of the CDR3 is 16 residues. CDR1 is LNHDA and CDR2 is SQIVND in the germline V gene (reference sequence). CDR3 protein: CASTPTGVSSGNTIYF. In nucleotides, the CDR3 is TGTGCCAGTACCCCGACAGGGGTAAGCTCTGGAAACACCATATATTTT.

CDR3 region: CASSQEEGRGNTEAFF. The DNA for the CDR3 is TGCGCCAGCAGCCAAGAAGAGGGCAGAGGGAACACTGAAGCTTTCTTT. This chain links TRBV4-1 with TRBJ1-1; the D is unclear. The CDR3 loop spans 16 amino acids. V lost 0 bases to trimming and J lost 1 base, with 12 bases between them. Germline CDR1 MGHRA, CDR2 YSYEKL.

This clone was observed a single time. V usage is TRBV11-2 and J usage is TRBJ1-3; possibly TRBD1 for D (6 bases). Trimming cost V 2 bases and J 2 bases, with 13 bases left between them. This CDR3 comprises 16 residues. CDR1 SGHAT and CDR2 FQNNGV come from the germline V gene. Here the CDR3 DNA reads TGTGCCAGCAGCTTAACAGGGATGCGAGCTGGAAACACCATATATTTT. It specifies CASSLTGMRAGNTIYF.

This chain links TRBV25-1 with TRBJ1-4, with no clear D. The CDR3 is 11 residues long. Germline CDR1 is MGHDK and CDR2 is SYGVNS. V lost 7 bases, J lost 8 bases, and 8 bases lay in between. The CDR3 spells CASKHLEKLFF. CDR3 in DNA: TGTGCCAGCAAGCATTTAGAAAAACTGTTTTTT.

In the case of this clone: One end of the junction fails to match germline, which may point to a read error. The chain links TRBV7-7 to TRBJ2-3; 8 bases agree with TRBD2. The germline V gene encodes CDR1 SSHAT and CDR2 FNYEAQ (reference sequence). The CDR3 totals 16 residues. The chain's CDR3 is CASSLSGLAGQDTQYF. In DNA form, the CDR3 reads TGTGCTAGCAGCTTAAGCGGGCTAGCGGGTCAGGATACGCAGTATTTT.